The entry that follows covers one T cell receptor beta chain sequence. Its antigen is undetermined. This clone may be a read error of a much larger clone one base away. Each diagnosis drew on symptoms, thyroxine, TRAb, thyroid ultrasound and orbital computed tomography findings. This sample was taken from a study of T cells in Graves' hyperthyroidism and ophthalmopathy. Study information: Specimen type is peripheral blood, collected at initial diagnosis prior to any treatment. Findings and caveats of the study: In validation, the model predicted ophthalmopathy. These predictions came a median about 6.8 months before onset. Most expanded thyroid clonotypes above 0.001 recurred in blood.

Germline V gene sequence: CDR1 MDHEN, CDR2 SYDVKM. This CDR3 is 13 amino acids long. Trimming cost V 6 bases and J 5 bases, with 10 bases left between them. Authors of the study amplified TCR beta CDR3 regions from RNA transcripts. The TCR CDR3 first-round RT-PCR relied on the HTBI primer set. TCRdb processed the multiplex PCR reads anew with MiXCR; each CDR3 protein has one entry. The sample yields 240,000 or so distinct CDR3 sequences, roughly 17% seen once. The J gene is TRBJ2-2, the V gene TRBV28, with a weak D call TRBD2 (5 bases). The sample was blood. The sequence derives from a woman between 18 and 29 years old with Graves' ophthalmopathy. The CDR3 reads CASSAGLTGELFF. CDR3 coding DNA: TGTGCCAGCAGCGCGGGCCTAACCGGGGAGCTGTTTTTT.